These 11 T cell receptor beta chains were sequenced from one sample in a study of T-cell memory formation after mild COVID-19. MiXCR, applied by TCRdb to the 5' RACE reads, yields one record per CDR3 protein. Altogether 550,000 to 600,000 distinct CDR3 sequences are present, about a fifth being singletons, with the ten largest covering roughly 8.1%. Sequencing used PBMCs or a T cell subset sorted from them (not recorded which). These receptor sequences come from an adult woman who had mild COVID-19 (a few samples of this study predate the infection). Cell type and time point are not known.

This clonotype occurred a few times. The rearrangement joins TRBV12-3 or TRBV12-4 to TRBJ2-5; 10 nucleotides match TRBD1. V shed 4 bases, J shed 2 bases, and the junction held 4 bases outside the gene matches. The CDR3 contains 15 residues. The CDR3 coding sequence is TGTGCCAGCAGTTACCGGGACAGGGGACAAGAGACCCAGTACTTC. Its translation is CASSYRDRGQETQYF.

This clonotype has only a few counts. This rearrangement joins TRBV5-1 to TRBJ2-1; D not resolved. The V gene's germline CDR1 is SGHRS and CDR2 YFSETQ. Between the trimmed V and J ends, which lost 1 base and 10 bases, there was a span of 9 bases. The length of the CDR3 is 12 residues. The CDR3 region has the DNA TGCGCCAGCAGCTTGTTGCGTACCGAGCAGTTCTTC. It is translated as CASSLLRTEQFF.

The chain joins TRBV9 to TRBJ1-6, with D perhaps TRBD1 (5 bases). V was clipped by 0 bases and J by 5 bases, with 9 bases between them. There are 15 residues in the CDR3. Germline values: CDR1 SGDLS, CDR2 YYNGEE. Here the CDR3 reads CASSVVGGDNSPLHF. The CDR3 region has the DNA TGTGCCAGCAGCGTAGTTGGGGGAGATAATTCACCCCTCCACTTT.

The gene calls are TRBV6-5 and TRBJ1-3; a weak D match, TRBD1 (6 bases). The CDR3 covers 15 residues. V was pared by 6 bases and J by 0 bases, with 12 bases between. The germline gives CDR1 MNHEY, CDR2 SVGAGI. The CDR3 sequence: CASSKTGFSGNTIYF. Here the CDR3 DNA reads TGTGCCAGCAGCAAAACAGGGTTCTCTGGAAACACCATATATTTT.

At least ten counts were recorded for this clonotype. CDR3 nucleotides: TGCGCCAGCAGCTTGTCGTCAGGGGGGGGCGAGCAGTACTTC. Translation: CASSLSSGGGEQYF. The chain links TRBV5-1 to TRBJ2-7, with D perhaps matching TRBD1 or TRBD2 (7 bases each). Germline V CDR1 and CDR2: SGHRS, YFSETQ. V lost 1 base and J lost 6, with 14 bases in between. The length of the CDR3 is 14 residues.

This clonotype was observed a few times. The chain links TRBV7-2 to TRBJ2-7; no clear D. Germline CDR1 reads SGHTA; CDR2 reads FQGNSA. The V gene lost 3 bases and the J gene lost 2 bases, with 11 bases spanning the gap. The CDR3 has 14 residues. CDR3 amino acids: CASSLSQVAYEQYF. The CDR3 DNA follows: TGTGCCAGCAGCTTGAGTCAGGTAGCCTACGAGCAGTACTTC.

This clonotype was picked up a small number of times. This rearrangement joins TRBV5-5 to TRBJ1-2, with TRBD1 identical over 8 bases. This CDR3 has 13 residues. V was pared by 4 bases and J by 4 bases, with 3 bases of the junction left unmatched. CDR1 SGHKS and CDR2 YYEKEE come from the germline V gene (reference sequence). CDR3 DNA sequence: TGTGCCAGCAGCCGGACAGGGTCCTATGGCTACACCTTC. This codes for CASSRTGSYGYTF.

V usage is TRBV6-5 and J usage is TRBJ1-2; D is possibly TRBD1 (6 bases). Per the germline V gene, CDR1 is MNHEY and CDR2 is SVGAGI. The CDR3 is 13 residues long. V was shortened by 5 bases and J by 7 bases, with 14 bases between the two germline ends. The CDR3 here is CASSVQGSVGYTF. DNA for the CDR3: TGTGCCAGCAGTGTACAGGGTTCTGTTGGCTACACCTTC.

This clonotype was observed a handful of times. The V call is TRBV4-2, the J call TRBJ1-3; D is undetermined. The CDR3 is 15 amino acids. V shed 4 bases and J shed 0 bases, with 10 bases lying between them. CDR1 and CDR2 from the germline V gene are LGHNA and YNFKEQ. The CDR3 reads CASSPGLLSGNTIYF. The CDR3 coding sequence is TGTGCCAGCAGCCCAGGACTGCTCTCTGGAAACACCATATATTTT.

This clonotype appeared a few times. The CDR3 is CSVASGTGSYNEQFF. CDR3 bases: TGCAGCGTAGCTTCCGGGACAGGGTCCTACAATGAGCAGTTCTTC. V usage is TRBV29-1 and J usage is TRBJ2-1; 9 nucleotides align to TRBD1. V lost 6 bases and J lost 1; bases outside the gene matches: 7. The CDR3 has 15 amino acids. The V gene's germline CDR1 is SQVTM and CDR2 ANQGSEA.

This clonotype has just a few counts. V usage is TRBV5-5 and J usage is TRBJ2-5; D possibly corresponds to TRBD1 (6 bases). This CDR3 is built from 14 residues. Per germline, CDR1 SGHKS and CDR2 YYEKEE (reference sequence). The germline V and J ends were trimmed by 2 bases and 0 bases, with 8 bases remaining between them. The CDR3 DNA sequence: TGTGCCAGCAGCTTAGGACAGAACCAAGAGACCCAGTACTTC. The encoded protein is CASSLGQNQETQYF.